The 9 T cell receptor beta chains listed next were all sequenced from one sample in a study of T cell responses to AZD1222 COVID-19 vaccine. Clones were read by immunoSEQ multiplex PCR, and TCRdb kept only the in-frame ones, dropping some. The sample holds about 130,000 clones, approximately 90% seen once. The specimen was peripheral blood, collected on day 0 of AZD1222 vaccination. Every receptor here comes from an adult in good health.

This chain links TRBV6-2 or TRBV6-3 with TRBJ2-1, with D perhaps matching TRBD1 or TRBD2 (5 bases each). CDR3 length: 15 residues. Germline V gives CDR1 MNHEY, CDR2 SVGEGT. Trimming left V 4 bases short and J 4 bases short, with 14 bases between. CDR3 protein: CASSSEGTRYNEQFF. The CDR3 nucleotides are TGTGCCAGCAGTTCCGAGGGGACGCGGTACAATGAGCAGTTCTTC.

J is TRBJ1-2 and V is TRBV6-6; weak D call: TRBD1 (5 bases). From germline, CDR1 is MNHNY and CDR2 SVGAGI (reference sequence). V gave up 5 bases and J gave up 8 bases, with 12 bases separating them. The CDR3 is 12 residues long. The CDR3 DNA is TGTGCCAGCAGTCGATTAGGGGAAGGCTACACCTTC. This codes for CASSRLGEGYTF.

The CDR3 DNA reads TGTGCCAGCAGCTTAGACTTACAGGGGAACGAGTATGGCTACACCTTC. Translated: CASSLDLQGNEYGYTF. The rearrangement links TRBV7-2 to TRBJ1-2, with TRBD1 identical over 7 bases. The CDR3 extends over 16 amino acids. The V gene's germline CDR1 is SGHTA and CDR2 FQGNSA. V lost 1 base and J lost 5; bases outside the gene matches: 10. The variable domain in full, with the rest retrieved from reference TRBV7-2 and TRBJ1-2, is GAGVSQSPSNKVTEKGKDVELRCDPISGHTALYWYRQSLGQGLEFLIYFQGNSAPDKSGLPSDRFSAERTGGSVSTLTIQRTQQEDSAVYLCASSLDLQGNEYGYTFGSGTRLTVV.

The chain couples TRBV28 to TRBJ1-5, with 8 bases that match TRBD1. The V gene end was trimmed by 2 bases and the J gene end by 0 bases; junction bases not matched to a gene: 6. This CDR3 has 17 amino acids. Germline V lookup: CDR1 MDHEN, CDR2 SYDVKM. CDR3 sequence reads: CASSLRQGPYSNQPQHF. The DNA for the CDR3 is TGTGCCAGCAGTTTACGACAGGGGCCATATAGCAATCAGCCCCAGCATTTT.

The chain links TRBV19 to TRBJ1-6; D is possibly TRBD1 (5 bases). Trimming removed 3 bases at V and 7 bases at J, with 7 bases between. The CDR3 runs 13 residues. From germline, CDR1 is LNHDA and CDR2 SQIVND (reference sequence). CDR3 in amino acids: CASSIRENSPLHF. The DNA for the CDR3 is TGTGCCAGTAGTATCAGGGAAAATTCACCCCTCCACTTT.

CDR3 residues: CASNPQTGGREKLFF. DNA of the CDR3: TGTGCCAGCAACCCACAAACAGGGGGCAGGGAAAAACTGTTTTTT. The gene calls are TRBV28 and TRBJ1-4; 9 nucleotides align to TRBD1. The CDR3 sequence is 15 residues long. Germline values: CDR1 MDHEN, CDR2 SYDVKM. V lost 7 bases to trimming and J lost 8 bases; unmatched junction nucleotides: 11.

The V gene is TRBV7-3, the J gene TRBJ2-3; tentatively, D is TRBD2 (6 bases). Germline loops: CDR1 SGHTA, CDR2 FQGTGA. Deletions cut 5 bases from V and 5 bases from J, with 14 bases between. The length of the CDR3 is 14 residues. CDR3 region: CASSPQGAGDTQYF. The CDR3 DNA follows: TGTGCCAGCAGCCCCCAAGGAGCGGGAGATACGCAGTATTTT.

The chain combines TRBV6-2 or TRBV6-3 with TRBJ1-1; D is possibly TRBD1 (6 bases). This CDR3 region has 15 residues. Between the trimmed V and J ends, which lost 5 bases and 7 bases, there was a span of 20 bases. Germline CDR1 is MNHEY and CDR2 is SVGEGT. As DNA, the CDR3 is TGTGCCAGCAGTACCGACAGGAGCATGCACGATGAAGCTTTCTTT. It encodes CASSTDRSMHDEAFF.

This sequence joins TRBV5-1 and TRBJ1-2; 7 positions match TRBD1. Germline V gene lookup returns CDR1 SGHRS and CDR2 YFSETQ. The length of the CDR3 is 14 residues. With V trimmed by 0 bases and J by 3 bases, 2 bases remained unmatched. DNA for the CDR3: TGCGCCAGCAGCTTGGAAGGACAGGACTATGGCTACACCTTC. This sequence encodes CASSLEGQDYGYTF.